Below are 19 T cell receptor beta chains sequenced from a single sample in a study of shared clonotypes between healthy human individuals. Using immunoSEQ multiplex PCR, the repertoire was profiled, and TCRdb retains in-frame clones only, with some absent. The sample includes a few million clones, more than 90% of them seen just once. The sequencing input was naive CD4+ T cells sorted from blood. Subset meaning: CD45RA+ positively selected. The receptors here all came from a man between 18 and 35 years old in good health.

The sample holds a few counts of this clone. Other DNA sequences in the sample encode the same CDR3. The chain joins TRBV18 to TRBJ1-3; D uncertain. Trimming removed 2 bases from V and 0 bases from J, with 5 bases in between. CDR3 length: 14 amino acids. From germline, CDR1 is KGHSH and CDR2 LQKENI. CDR3 loop: CASSPGSSGNTIYF. In DNA, the CDR3 is TGTGCCAGCTCACCAGGGAGCTCTGGAAACACCATATATTTT.

The chain combines TRBV5-1 with TRBJ1-4, with D possibly being TRBD1 (6 bases). The CDR3 is 15 amino acids. The V gene's germline CDR1 is SGHRS and CDR2 YFSETQ. The V and J ends lost 4 bases and 4 bases respectively, with 14 bases between them. In nucleotides, the CDR3 is TGCGCCAGCAGCCTACCAGGACAGAATAATGAAAAACTGTTTTTT. Protein: CASSLPGQNNEKLFF.

As concerns this clone: In the same sample, other DNA sequences code for this CDR3. This sequence joins TRBV19 and TRBJ2-7; 8 nucleotides align to TRBD1. Per the germline V gene, CDR1 is LNHDA and CDR2 is SQIVND (reference sequence). CDR3 length: 13 residues. V shed 3 bases, J shed 4 bases, and the junction held 2 bases outside the gene matches. The CDR3 loop is CASSIQGAYEQYF. CDR3 DNA sequence: TGTGCCAGTAGTATTCAGGGGGCTTACGAGCAGTACTTC.

V is TRBV18 and J is TRBJ1-1, with D perhaps matching TRBD1 (5 bases). CDR1 KGHSH and CDR2 LQKENI come from the germline V gene. The V end was cut by 1 base, the J end by 0 bases, with 12 bases between. This CDR3 spans 16 amino acids. The CDR3 DNA follows: TGTGCCAGCTCACCACTGGAGGGGACGGTGAACACTGAAGCTTTCTTT. Translated, it gives CASSPLEGTVNTEAFF.

The chain couples TRBV5-4 to TRBJ1-1; 9 positions agree with TRBD1. Germline V gene lookup returns CDR1 SGHNT and CDR2 YYREEE (reference sequence). This CDR3 contains 14 residues. The V and J ends lost 2 bases and 3 bases, in that order; junction bases with no gene match: 2. Written as DNA, the CDR3 is TGTGCCAGCAGCTTCGACAGGGGGGACACTGAAGCTTTCTTT. Its translation is CASSFDRGDTEAFF.

This chain joins TRBV14 and TRBJ2-7; the match to TRBD1 covers 11 bases. Per germline, CDR1 SGHDN and CDR2 FVKESK. This CDR3 has 15 residues. The V segment lost 4 bases and the J segment 3 bases; nucleotides outside the gene matches: 5. As DNA, the CDR3 is TGTGCCAGCAGCCCTACCGGGACAGGGGGCTACGAGCAGTACTTC. Protein sequence: CASSPTGTGGYEQYF.

The CDR3 bases are TGCGCCAGCAGCCAAGACGGCCTGGCCTACGAGCAGTACTTC. Its protein is CASSQDGLAYEQYF. The genes are TRBV4-3 and TRBJ2-7; D not certain. Germline V gene data show CDR1 as LGHNA and CDR2 as YSLEER. The CDR3 is 14 amino acids. Trimming removed 0 bases at V and 2 bases at J, with 8 bases between.

The chain carries TRBV12-5 and TRBJ2-7; D ambiguous. V lost 0 bases, J lost 7 bases, and 16 bases lay in between. CDR3 length: 15 residues. CDR1 and CDR2 from the germline V gene are LGHNT and FRNRAP. As DNA, the CDR3 is TGTGCTAGTGGTTTGGTCCCAATTACGCCTAGTGAGCAGTACTTC. This translates into CASGLVPITPSEQYF.

The chain combines TRBV9 with TRBJ2-1; 8 nucleotides line up with TRBD2. Trimming removed 4 bases from V and 7 bases from J; junction bases left unmatched: 13. The CDR3 is made up of 16 amino acids. Germline CDR1 is SGDLS and CDR2 is YYNGEE. CDR3 amino acids: CASSPTGSGRWNEQFF. The DNA of the CDR3 is TGTGCCAGCAGCCCTACAGGGAGCGGGAGATGGAATGAGCAGTTCTTC.

Regarding this clone: Relative to the germline gene, one junction end is altered; a read error may explain this. This chain joins TRBV6-1 and TRBJ1-1; 7 positions agree with TRBD1. CDR1 and CDR2 from the germline V gene are MNHNS and SASEGT. This CDR3 is built from 13 residues. This chain's CDR3 is CASREGAPTEAFF. In DNA form, the CDR3 reads TGTGCCAGCCGTGAGGGGGCGCCCACTGAAGCTTTCTTT.

The chain recombines TRBV5-1 with TRBJ2-3, with TRBD2 as a possible D gene (6 bases). The CDR3 sequence is 13 residues long. Between the trimmed V and J ends, which lost 7 bases and 5 bases, there was a span of 14 bases. Germline V gene lookup returns CDR1 SGHRS and CDR2 YFSETQ. The CDR3 DNA sequence: TGCGCCAGCTCGGGGGACTTAGGAGATACGCAGTATTTT. Protein: CASSGDLGDTQYF.

This chain joins TRBV30 and TRBJ2-5; no definite D call. V was trimmed by 3 bases and J by 5 bases, leaving 10 bases between them. The germline V gene encodes CDR1 GTSNPN and CDR2 SVGIG (reference sequence). The CDR3 is 12 residues long. The CDR3 loop reads CAWRQPGETQYF. The CDR3 nucleotides are TGTGCCTGGAGGCAACCCGGGGAGACCCAGTACTTC.

V gene TRBV6-5 combines with J gene TRBJ2-1; tentatively, D is TRBD1 (5 bases). CDR1 and CDR2 (germline): MNHEY, SVGAGI. V was pared by 8 bases and J by 0 bases, with 14 bases between. The CDR3 runs to 15 residues. The CDR3 nucleotides read TGTGCCAGCCGAAGGACATCGGGCTCCTACAATGAGCAGTTCTTC. Encoded protein: CASRRTSGSYNEQFF.

This sequence joins TRBV19 and TRBJ2-3, with D uncertain. Looked up from germline, CDR1 is LNHDA and CDR2 is SQIVND (reference sequence). V was trimmed by 3 bases and J by 3 bases, leaving 7 bases between them. The CDR3 length is 13 residues. The DNA for the CDR3 is TGTGCCAGTAGTATGGTACTGACAGATACGCAGTATTTT. Amino acids: CASSMVLTDTQYF.

The chain has TRBV6-5 and TRBJ2-1; no clear D gene. CDR3 length: 14 residues. The germline CDR1 and CDR2 sequences are MNHEY and SVGAGI. V lost 0 bases and J lost 7, with 10 bases in between. This chain's CDR3 is CASSYSKVWNEQFF. For the CDR3, the DNA is TGTGCCAGCAGTTACTCGAAGGTCTGGAATGAGCAGTTCTTC.

The chain couples TRBV11-3 to TRBJ2-4; 8 nucleotides line up with TRBD1. V shed 6 bases, J shed 9 bases, and the junction held 4 bases outside the gene matches. The CDR3 runs 12 residues. Germline CDR1 is SGHNT and CDR2 is YENEEA. The CDR3 protein is CASSGQGGIQYF. In nucleotides, the CDR3 is TGTGCCAGCAGTGGACAGGGTGGCATTCAGTACTTC.

The gene calls are TRBV10-3 and TRBJ2-5, with D uncertain. CDR3 length: 13 amino acids. V lost 4 bases, J lost 5 bases, and 11 bases lay in between. Looked up from germline, CDR1 is ENHRY and CDR2 is SYGVKD. CDR3 in DNA: TGTGCCATCAGTGTCGGAGAGAGGGAGACCCAGTACTTC. Translated: CAISVGERETQYF.

The CDR3: CASRTTGGREEQYF. CDR3 coding DNA: TGTGCCAGCAGGACGACAGGGGGCCGTGAAGAGCAGTACTTC. This chain uses TRBV28 with TRBJ2-7; 10 bases agree with TRBD1. Germline V gives CDR1 MDHEN, CDR2 SYDVKM. Trimming at V came to 6 bases and at J to 7 bases, leaving 9 bases not matched to a gene. The length of the CDR3 is 14 residues.

This rearrangement joins TRBV6-6 to TRBJ1-2; D may be TRBD1 (5 bases). The ends were cut back, 5 bases at V and 6 bases at J, with 13 bases in the middle. The CDR3 has 13 residues. Per the germline V gene, CDR1 is MNHNY and CDR2 is SVGAGI (reference sequence). The CDR3 DNA follows: TGTGCCAGCAGTGACCCCACGGGGGATGGCTACACCTTC. Translation: CASSDPTGDGYTF.